Each of the 10 T cell receptor beta chains below was sequenced from the same sample in a study of blood T cell repertoires in COVID-19. The repertoire was sequenced with immunoSEQ multiplex PCR; TCRdb's copy has only in-frame clones and lacks some. The table lists roughly 150,000 clones, just over 90% of them singletons, with approximately 5% in the top ten. The sequencing sample was made of peripheral blood. The receptors derive from a man aged 18 to 30 with COVID-19, enrolled during active disease.

The chain links TRBV10-3 to TRBJ2-5, with D tentatively TRBD2 (7 bases). The V end lost 3 bases, the J end lost 4 bases, and 18 bases lay between the germline ends. The CDR3 has 16 residues. Germline V gene data show CDR1 as ENHRY and CDR2 as SYGVKD. CDR3 bases: TGTGCCATCAGTGATCCCGAGTGGGGGGGCCGAGAGACCCAGTACTTC. This translates into CAISDPEWGGRETQYF.

The rearrangement joins TRBV5-1 to TRBJ2-7; D remains unclear. From germline, CDR1 is SGHRS and CDR2 YFSETQ. This CDR3 spans 14 amino acids. Trimming stripped 2 bases from V and 5 bases from J, with 14 bases between. The chain's CDR3 is CASSLDAPYDEQYF. CDR3 DNA sequence: TGCGCCAGCAGCTTAGATGCGCCTTATGACGAGCAGTACTTC.

The J gene is TRBJ2-5, the V gene TRBV5-5; TRBD1 is a possible D gene (6 bases). The CDR3 has 14 amino acids. Germline CDR1 is SGHKS and CDR2 is YYEKEE (reference sequence). The V end lost 3 bases, the J end lost 5 bases, and 14 bases lay between the germline ends. The CDR3 DNA follows: TGTGCCAGCAGCTCGCTAGGGCAGGGGGAGACCCAGTACTTC. Translated: CASSSLGQGETQYF.

The chain carries TRBV7-2 and TRBJ2-7; D possibly corresponds to TRBD2 (6 bases). From germline, CDR1 is SGHTA and CDR2 FQGNSA. Trimming shortened V by 5 bases and J by 0 bases, and 20 bases separated the two germline ends. This CDR3 is 17 amino acids long. CDR3 region: CASSPRDRSGFSYEQYF. The CDR3 DNA sequence: TGTGCCAGCAGCCCTAGGGATAGGAGCGGGTTCTCCTACGAGCAGTACTTC.

This chain uses TRBV7-6 with TRBJ1-1; D remains unclear. Germline V gene data show CDR1 as SGHVS and CDR2 as FNYEAQ. Trimming stripped 2 bases from V and 0 bases from J, with 4 bases between. This CDR3 region has 13 residues. The CDR3 reads CASSLSVNTEAFF. The DNA for the CDR3 is TGTGCCAGCAGCTTATCGGTGAACACTGAAGCTTTCTTT.

The CDR3 sequence is CASIPRVGARNEQFF. In DNA, the CDR3 is TGTGCCAGCATCCCCAGGGTAGGGGCTCGCAATGAGCAGTTCTTC. The chain combines TRBV25-1 with TRBJ2-1; a possible D gene is TRBD1 (5 bases). The CDR3 totals 15 residues. V was pared by 7 bases and J by 6 bases, with 19 bases between. Germline assignment: CDR1 MGHDK and CDR2 SYGVNS.

This chain connects TRBV6-5 to TRBJ2-1, with 8 nucleotides matching TRBD1. The CDR3 sequence is 14 residues long. Germline CDR1 MNHEY, CDR2 SVGAGI. Unmatched junction bases numbered 6, after V lost 4 bases and J lost 7 bases. CDR3 residues: CASSSGQGRNEQFF. The DNA for the CDR3 is TGTGCCAGCAGTTCCGGACAGGGTAGAAATGAGCAGTTCTTC.

V and J are TRBV12-5 and TRBJ1-1; D is unresolved. Trimming stripped 5 bases from V and 8 bases from J, with 12 bases between. The CDR3 is 12 amino acids. Germline V CDR1 and CDR2: LGHNT, FRNRAP. This CDR3 is CASGPGTGEAFF. DNA for the CDR3: TGTGCTAGTGGTCCCGGAACGGGAGAAGCTTTCTTT.

This clone was recorded only once. The chain employs TRBV19 and TRBJ2-7, with a tentative D call TRBD2 (5 bases). Germline CDR1 is LNHDA and CDR2 is SQIVND (reference sequence). This CDR3 spans 14 amino acids. Trimming took off 3 bases at V and 5 bases at J, with 14 bases between the two ends. The CDR3 here is CASSMRAESHEQYF. In DNA, the CDR3 is TGTGCCAGTAGTATGAGGGCGGAAAGCCACGAGCAGTACTTC.

V and J are TRBV6-5 and TRBJ1-5; TRBD1 agrees at 7 bases. The J segment lost 3 bases and the V segment lost 11 bases, leaving 13 bases of the junction unmatched. The CDR3 runs to 15 residues. Germline CDR1 reads MNHEY; CDR2 reads SVGAGI. The CDR3 protein is CAGSLSGQANQPQHF. For the CDR3, the DNA is TGTGCCGGGAGCTTATCTGGACAGGCCAATCAGCCCCAGCATTTT.